This passage covers 31 T cell receptor beta chains from one sample sequenced in a study of T cell responses to AZD1222 COVID-19 vaccine. TCRdb's copy holds only in-frame clones and misses some; the assay was immunoSEQ multiplex PCR. The sample includes some 140,000 clones, roughly nine tenths of them seen just once. The material was peripheral blood, obtained on day 0 of AZD1222 vaccination. The receptors were gathered from an adult in good health.

The chain has TRBV5-1 and TRBJ1-5; unclear D gene. The germline CDR1 and CDR2 sequences are SGHRS and YFSETQ. The CDR3 covers 13 residues. Trimming took off 0 bases at V and 7 bases at J, with 8 bases between the two ends. In nucleotides, the CDR3 is TGCGCCAGCAGCTTGGGCCCCCGGCAGCCCCAGCATTTT. Encoded protein: CASSLGPRQPQHF.

This chain uses TRBV19 with TRBJ2-3; 8 bases agree with TRBD2. The CDR3 spans 15 residues. Germline CDR1 LNHDA, CDR2 SQIVND (reference sequence). The CDR3 coding sequence is TGTGCTACTACCCCCGGGGGGGCGCCTGGGGATACGCAGTATTTT. As protein: CATTPGGAPGDTQYF.

A word on this clone: The sample holds other DNA sequences that translate to the same CDR3. The V and J genes are TRBV7-9 and TRBJ1-2, with 11 bases aligning to TRBD1. The CDR3 is made up of 14 amino acids. Germline CDR1 reads SEHNR; CDR2 reads FQNEAQ (reference sequence). Unmatched junction bases numbered 3, after V lost 4 bases and J lost 5 bases. CDR3 residues: CASSSGQGAYGYTF. DNA for the CDR3: TGTGCCAGCAGCTCCGGACAGGGGGCGTATGGCTACACCTTC.

This clone showed up just a few times. The V call is TRBV18, the J call TRBJ2-7, with 8 nucleotides matching TRBD2. The CDR3 consists of 14 residues. Germline V gene data show CDR1 as KGHSH and CDR2 as LQKENI. Trimming cost V 2 bases and J 3 bases; bases outside gene matches: 3. The CDR3 bases are TGTGCCAGCTCACCAAGTGGGACTAGCTACGAGCAGTACTTC. Encoded protein: CASSPSGTSYEQYF. Full variable domain (outside the CDR3, taken from reference TRBV18 and TRBJ2-7): NAGVMQNPRHLVRRRGQEARLRCSPMKGHSHVYWYRQLPEEGLKFMVYLQKENIIDESGMPKERFSAEFPKEGPSILRIQQVVRGDSAAYFCASSPSGTSYEQYFGPGTRLTVT.

This clone was counted only a few times. A much more abundant neighbour one base away suggests this may be a read error. Other DNA sequences of this sample code for an identical CDR3. The rearrangement links TRBV11-2 to TRBJ2-7; D not resolved. The CDR3 length is 11 residues. Trimming cost V 4 bases and J 2 bases, with 3 bases left between them. Germline CDR1 SGHAT, CDR2 FQNNGV. In DNA, the CDR3 is TGTGCCAGCAGCTCCGCCTACGAGCAGTACTTC. Translation: CASSSAYEQYF.

Note on this clone: A much larger clone differs by one base, so this may be a read error. This sample also contains other DNA sequences that code for the same CDR3. The chain has TRBV7-2 and TRBJ2-7; D unclear. V lost 3 bases to trimming and J lost 0 bases, with 0 bases between them. Germline CDR1 reads SGHTA; CDR2 reads FQGNSA. This CDR3 spans 11 amino acids. The CDR3 nucleotides read TGTGCCAGCAGCTTCTCCTACGAGCAGTACTTC. This gives the protein CASSFSYEQYF.

This sequence joins TRBV4-2 and TRBJ2-5; possible D gene TRBD2, 6 bases. CDR1 is LGHNA and CDR2 is YNFKEQ in the germline V gene. The CDR3 runs 15 residues. Between the trimmed V and J ends, which lost 3 bases and 1 base, there was a span of 12 bases. This chain's CDR3 is CASSHLEGGQETQYF. CDR3 nucleotides: TGTGCCAGCAGCCACCTGGAGGGCGGCCAAGAGACCCAGTACTTC.

This sequence joins TRBV2 and TRBJ1-2; 7 bases are a match to TRBD1. The CDR3 consists of 15 residues. The trim removed 2 bases at V and 4 bases at J, leaving 7 bases unmatched. From germline, CDR1 is SNHLY and CDR2 FYNNEI. This CDR3 reads CASSENTGTVYGYTF. CDR3 sequence (DNA): TGTGCCAGCAGTGAAAATACCGGGACAGTCTATGGCTACACCTTC.

This rearrangement joins TRBV2 to TRBJ2-7; 10 bases line up with TRBD1. The CDR3 extends over 15 amino acids. V gave up 6 bases and J gave up 4 bases; unmatched junction bases: 9. The germline CDR1 and CDR2 sequences are SNHLY and FYNNEI. In DNA form, the CDR3 reads TGTGCCAGCAGATTAACCGGGACAGGGGTATACGAGCAGTACTTC. Encoded protein: CASRLTGTGVYEQYF.

This chain links TRBV5-4 with TRBJ2-3; tentatively, D is TRBD2 (5 bases). Trimming left V 3 bases short and J 4 bases short, with 6 bases between. The CDR3 has 12 amino acids. Germline CDR1 is SGHNT and CDR2 is YYREEE (reference sequence). CDR3 in amino acids: CASSSAADTQYF. The CDR3 DNA sequence: TGTGCCAGCAGCTCAGCGGCAGATACGCAGTATTTT.

The chain recombines TRBV5-1 with TRBJ2-1; D not resolved. The CDR3 contains 13 residues. The germline V and J ends were trimmed by 0 bases and 7 bases, with 8 bases remaining between them. The germline CDR1 and CDR2 sequences are SGHRS and YFSETQ. CDR3 protein: CASSLARHNEQFF. CDR3 sequence (DNA): TGCGCCAGCAGCTTGGCCAGACATAATGAGCAGTTCTTC.

This clone was recorded a few times. The chain joins TRBV21-1 to TRBJ2-2; the table's D gene call, TRBD2, was not cross checked with the DNA. TRBV21-1 is designated a pseudogene. The CDR3 is made up of 16 amino acids. As DNA, the CDR3 is TGTGCCAGCAGCAAAGAACCGATAGTGGACACCGGGGAGCTGTTTTTT. This codes for CASSKEPIVDTGELFF.

This clone has only a few counts. J is TRBJ2-7 and V is TRBV19; 8 bases match TRBD2. Germline assignment: CDR1 LNHDA and CDR2 SQIVND (reference sequence). The CDR3 is made up of 14 amino acids. V lost 5 bases, J lost 5 bases, and 8 bases stayed unmatched. The CDR3: CASSSRGVLHEQYF. In nucleotides, the CDR3 is TGTGCCAGTAGTTCGCGGGGGGTCCTCCACGAGCAGTACTTC.

The chain links TRBV7-9 to TRBJ1-1; a weak D match, TRBD1 (6 bases). The CDR3 consists of 18 residues. The ends were cut back, 8 bases at V and 1 base at J, with 26 bases in the middle. CDR1 and CDR2 from the germline V gene are SEHNR and FQNEAQ (reference sequence). CDR3 coding DNA: TGTGCCAGCCCGAGGGGGGCACCGTCCCTGATAGAGAACACTGAAGCTTTCTTT. The encoded protein is CASPRGAPSLIENTEAFF.

The chain recombines TRBV25-1 with TRBJ2-7; no reliable D call. The V gene lost 4 bases and the J gene lost 3 bases, with 10 bases spanning the gap. The germline V gene encodes CDR1 MGHDK and CDR2 SYGVNS. This CDR3 region has 13 residues. The CDR3 loop reads CASSAGMSYEQYF. Here the CDR3 DNA reads TGTGCCAGCAGTGCGGGTATGAGCTACGAGCAGTACTTC.

The chain carries TRBV7-2 and TRBJ2-2; a weak D match, TRBD2 (5 bases). Deletions cut 3 bases from V and 5 bases from J, with 22 bases between. CDR1 is SGHTA and CDR2 is FQGNSA in the germline V gene. This CDR3 is built from 18 residues. CDR3 DNA sequence: TGTGCCAGCAGCTTCCCCATTCCTTCCGGGCCGGGGACCGGGGAGCTGTTTTTT. Translating gives CASSFPIPSGPGTGELFF. The variable domain in full, with the rest retrieved from reference TRBV7-2 and TRBJ2-2, is GAGVSQSPSNKVTEKGKDVELRCDPISGHTALYWYRQSLGQGLEFLIYFQGNSAPDKSGLPSDRFSAERTGGSVSTLTIQRTQQEDSAVYLCASSFPIPSGPGTGELFFGEGSRLTVL.

This sequence joins TRBV18 and TRBJ1-2; D ambiguous. Germline values: CDR1 KGHSH, CDR2 LQKENI. The V and J ends lost 0 bases and 2 bases respectively, with 4 bases between them. The CDR3 runs to 13 residues. CDR3 in amino acids: CASSPPKNYGYTF. The CDR3 DNA sequence: TGTGCCAGCTCACCACCGAAAAACTATGGCTACACCTTC. Using reference TRBV18 and TRBJ1-2 for the parts outside the CDR3, the full variable domain is NAGVMQNPRHLVRRRGQEARLRCSPMKGHSHVYWYRQLPEEGLKFMVYLQKENIIDESGMPKERFSAEFPKEGPSILRIQQVVRGDSAAYFCASSPPKNYGYTFGSGTRLTVV.

The J gene is TRBJ2-1, the V gene TRBV5-1, with TRBD1 as a possible D gene (6 bases). Germline V gene sequence: CDR1 SGHRS, CDR2 YFSETQ. The CDR3 contains 17 residues. The ends were cut back, 1 base at V and 5 bases at J, with 19 bases in the middle. Written as DNA, the CDR3 is TGCGCCAGCAGCTTGAGAGTGACACAGGGATTTGACAATGAGCAGTTCTTC. Protein: CASSLRVTQGFDNEQFF. The full variable domain, its missing parts supplied by reference TRBV5-1 and TRBJ2-1, is KAGVTQTPRYLIKTRGQQVTLSCSPISGHRSVSWYQQTPGQGLQFLFEYFSETQRNKGNFPGRFSGRQFSNSRSEMNVSTLELGDSALYLCASSLRVTQGFDNEQFFGPGTRLTVL.

V usage is TRBV5-5 and J usage is TRBJ1-1, with D possibly matching TRBD1 (5 bases). CDR3 length equals 14 residues. Germline CDR1 and CDR2: SGHKS and YYEKEE (reference sequence). The ends were cut back, 2 bases at V and 2 bases at J, with 10 bases in the middle. CDR3 DNA: TGTGCCAGCAGCTTTGGGACGGCAAACACTGAAGCTTTCTTT. This gives the protein CASSFGTANTEAFF.

This chain links TRBV16 with TRBJ1-2; D gene uncertain. The V gene lost 2 bases and the J gene lost 7 bases, with 14 bases spanning the gap. Germline assignment: CDR1 KGHSY and CDR2 FQNENV. CDR3 length equals 14 residues. The CDR3 loop reads CASSQLPTAVGYTF. CDR3 coding DNA: TGTGCCAGCAGCCAACTCCCCACAGCTGTTGGCTACACCTTC.

V gene TRBV6-5 combines with J gene TRBJ1-2, with 9 positions matching TRBD1. In germline, CDR1 is MNHEY, CDR2 SVGAGI. The CDR3 spans 15 residues. V shed 6 bases and J 2 bases; nucleotides not matched to a gene: 7. The CDR3 DNA is TGTGCCAGCAGACCCGGGACAGGGTCCAACTATGGCTACACCTTC. It codes for CASRPGTGSNYGYTF.

This chain joins TRBV3-1 (or the pseudogene TRBV3-2) and TRBJ2-1, with D maybe TRBD1 (6 bases). V was cut by 4 bases and J by 9 bases, with 19 bases left in between. Germline CDR1 LGHDT, CDR2 YNNKEL (reference sequence). The CDR3 is 15 residues long. The CDR3 DNA is TGTGCCAGCAGCCCTTCAGGGGTCCCGAGACCTGAGCAGTTCTTC. It yields the protein CASSPSGVPRPEQFF.

This chain links TRBV28 with TRBJ2-5, with TRBD2 matching 8 bases. V was pared by 1 base and J by 4 bases, with 2 bases of the junction left unmatched. Germline CDR1 reads MDHEN; CDR2 reads SYDVKM. The CDR3 length is 14 residues. The CDR3 sequence is CASSLFGGGETQYF. DNA for the CDR3: TGTGCCAGCAGTTTATTCGGGGGGGGAGAGACCCAGTACTTC.

The chain joins TRBV5-1 to TRBJ1-2, with a weak D call TRBD1 (6 bases). The CDR3 spans 13 residues. Germline V gene data show CDR1 as SGHRS and CDR2 as YFSETQ. V was shortened by 4 bases and J by 2 bases, with 9 bases between the two germline ends. The CDR3 nucleotides are TGCGCCAGCAGCGCAGACAGGAACTATGGCTACACCTTC. It translates to CASSADRNYGYTF.

This chain connects TRBV5-1 to TRBJ1-3; maybe TRBD1 (5 bases). V dropped 4 bases and J dropped 3 bases, with 20 bases sitting between them. Germline V gives CDR1 SGHRS, CDR2 YFSETQ. CDR3 size: 17 residues. This chain's CDR3 is CASSRAGPSVVGNTIYF. CDR3 DNA: TGCGCCAGCAGCCGAGCGGGGCCCTCGGTTGTTGGAAACACCATATATTTT.

The chain links TRBV7-2 to TRBJ2-2; D perhaps matches TRBD1 (6 bases). CDR3 size: 15 residues. From germline, CDR1 is SGHTA and CDR2 FQGNSA. Trimming took 5 bases from V and 2 from J, leaving 12 bases between them. The CDR3 DNA reads as TGTGCCAGCAGCCCCAGGACAGCAAACACCGGGGAGCTGTTTTTT. It encodes CASSPRTANTGELFF.

The chain recombines TRBV7-9 with TRBJ2-5, with 7 bases lining up with TRBD2. The germline gives CDR1 SEHNR, CDR2 FQNEAQ (reference sequence). The CDR3 contains 14 residues. After removal of 2 bases from V and 4 bases from J, the junction contained 4 bases not matched to a gene. CDR3 loop: CASSLSLAGETQYF. The DNA of the CDR3 is TGTGCCAGCAGCTTATCCTTAGCGGGAGAGACCCAGTACTTC.

The chain combines TRBV4-3 with TRBJ1-1, with D maybe TRBD1 (6 bases). The germline gives CDR1 LGHNA, CDR2 YSLEER. Trimming removed 5 bases from V and 6 bases from J, with 13 bases in between. The CDR3 has 13 residues. DNA of the CDR3: TGCGCCAGCAGCACACAACAGGGAGCTGAAGCTTTCTTT. Translated, it gives CASSTQQGAEAFF.

This clone was seen repeatedly, ten times or more. The rearrangement joins TRBV27 to TRBJ1-4, with D perhaps matching TRBD1 (5 bases). V dropped 7 bases and J dropped 8 bases, with 17 bases sitting between them. This CDR3 region has 14 residues. Germline V CDR1 and CDR2: MNHEY, SMNVEV (reference sequence). The CDR3 DNA sequence: TGTGCCAGCACTCGCATAGGGGAAAGGGAAAAACTGTTTTTT. Protein product: CASTRIGEREKLFF. Variable domain in full (rest from reference TRBV27 and TRBJ1-4): EAQVTQNPRYLITVTGKKLTVTCSQNMNHEYMSWYRQDPGLGLRQIYYSMNVEVTDKGDVPEGYKVSRKEKRNFPLILESPSPNQTSLYFCASTRIGEREKLFFGSGTQLSVL.

The chain uses TRBV30 and TRBJ2-7; D uncertain. From germline, CDR1 is GTSNPN and CDR2 SVGIG (reference sequence). V lost 5 bases, J lost 5 bases, and 22 bases lay in between. The CDR3 length is 15 residues. The DNA of the CDR3 is TGTGCCTGGTGTTCCGTTGCTTCTAGGAGCGACGAGCAGTACTTC. This sequence encodes CAWCSVASRSDEQYF.

In this sample, this clone turned up once. The rearrangement links TRBV28 to TRBJ1-2; TRBD1 agrees at 7 bases. Germline V lookup: CDR1 MDHEN, CDR2 SYDVKM. Losses at the gene ends were 6 bases for V and 7 bases for J; bases not matched to a gene: 8. The CDR3 contains 13 residues. The CDR3 protein is CASRGPGTAGYTF. The CDR3 nucleotides are TGTGCCAGCAGGGGGCCAGGGACAGCTGGCTACACCTTC.